The present TCR beta chain was sequenced within a study of identical twins. Study-level findings and limits: Modelling approaches yielded underestimates of out-of-frame TCR alpha sharing between monozygotic twins.

Template switching, a step in the protocol, added a universal primer site, and cDNA carried unique molecular identifiers. Each CDR3 protein is one row after TCRdb ran MiXCR on the 5' RACE reads. This sample carries hundreds of thousands of distinct CDR3 sequences, 5.5% to 7.5% of them seen once, and the ten largest clones take 1.5% to 2%. V shed 4 bases and J shed 0 bases, with 6 bases lying between them. The CDR3 consists of 12 residues. Germline lookup yields CDR1 SQVTM and CDR2 ANQGSEA. Regarding this clonotype: No antigen is known for it.

The rearrangement uses TRBV29-1 and TRBJ2-5, with no clear D. Sequenced sample: naive T cells sorted from blood. This receptor was taken from a man younger than 30 in good health. The CDR3 sequence is CSVGHNQETQYF. The CDR3 DNA reads as TGCAGCGTTGGTCACAACCAAGAGACCCAGTACTTC.